Listed below are T cell receptor beta chains from one sample, sequenced in a study of control samples from healthy donors and cancer patients. Using immunoSEQ multiplex PCR, the repertoire was profiled, and TCRdb retains in-frame clones only, with some absent. The sample lists about 180,000 clones; approximately 94% were seen once. The sequenced sample was blood. The source is a man aged 30 to 45 in good health. CDR3s leave out the opening cysteine and the closing phenylalanine or tryptophan. D genes are given only for firm matches.

.	TRBV30	TRBJ2-5	ACPGRKGETQY
TRBD1	TRBV7-8	TRBJ2-7	ASSRGQGVREQY
.	TRBV5-1	TRBJ1-1	ASSLDRAGSNTEAF
.	TRBV2	TRBJ2-4	ADKKIRENIQY
.	TRBV10-2	TRBJ1-1	ASSAGSYPEAF
.	TRBV3-1/TRBV3-2	TRBJ1-6	ASSQGQRTPLH
.	TRBV12-1	TRBJ1-6	ASSSLFAALFSPLH
.	TRBV5-1	TRBJ2-7	ASSLGGTTYEQY
TRBD1	TRBV5-4	TRBJ1-2	ASINRGKGGYT
TRBD2	TRBV2	TRBJ2-7	ASSEARSGGSSYEQY
.	TRBV2	TRBJ1-5	ASSEIGPQH
.	TRBV19	TRBJ1-1	ASTLSPWTEAF
TRBD1	TRBV5-1	TRBJ2-5	ASSYTGGPETQY
TRBD1	TRBV27	TRBJ2-7	ASSWGDRLTYEQY
.	TRBV4-1	TRBJ2-7	ASSQEQGAYEQY
.	TRBV5-1	TRBJ2-1	ASSSPPLQGDEQF
.	TRBV9	TRBJ1-5	ASSPTGAVDQPQH
.	TRBV5-5	TRBJ1-1	ASSLAGATEAS
TRBD2	TRBV3-1/TRBV3-2	TRBJ2-7	ASSSLAASYEQY
.	TRBV30	TRBJ1-3	AWSIGGSSGNTIY
TRBD1	TRBV24-1	TRBJ1-2	ATSDRTGKGYT
TRBD2	TRBV6-6	TRBJ2-1	ASSPPGGGRGNEQF
.	TRBV30	TRBJ2-2	AWRPDKGEHRGAV
TRBD2	TRBV29-1	TRBJ2-7	SVSGRAYEQY
.	TRBV5-1	TRBJ2-6	ASSRRTLSSGANVLT
.	TRBV6-6	TRBJ1-6	ASSYVEDNSPLH
.	TRBV10-3	TRBJ1-2	ASSGEGRYGYT
.	TRBV9	TRBJ2-3	ASSVGLQGSTDTQY
.	TRBV2	TRBJ1-4	ASKGTGNEKLF
.	TRBV18	TRBJ2-2	ASSPRDSNTGELF
.	TRBV6-2/TRBV6-3	TRBJ1-1	ASSYSYRAVAEAF
TRBD2	TRBV7-3	TRBJ2-1	ASSLRGASGRRDEQF
.	TRBV10-3	TRBJ2-3	AISEVRDTQY
TRBD2	TRBV4-1	TRBJ2-2	ASSLKEASGRGTGELF
.	TRBV29-1	TRBJ2-6	SVRGGTTGANVLT
.	TRBV14	TRBJ1-4	ASSQGLIWGPNEKLF
TRBD1	TRBV3-1/TRBV3-2	TRBJ1-4	ASSSSRGTGWATNEKLF
.	TRBV10-3	TRBJ1-6	AISAGEGRDNSPLH
.	TRBV9	TRBJ2-1	ASSVRADYNEQF
.	TRBV30	TRBJ2-4	AWSGFSARGANIQY
.	TRBV19	TRBJ1-5	ASRMLGLGQPQH
.	TRBV7-9	TRBJ2-3	ASSLRHEPIAQY
.	TRBV30	TRBJ1-4	AWSVRRGTNEKLF
.	TRBV29-1	TRBJ2-5	SVGASPGETQY
.	TRBV20-1	TRBJ1-6	SASDVKGVKGTNSPLH
.	TRBV6-6	TRBJ1-5	ASSYSDYSNQPQH
.	TRBV7-8	TRBJ1-1	ASSLKSRTEAF
TRBD2	TRBV7-8	TRBJ2-1	ASSLRAGAVNEQF
.	TRBV5-5	TRBJ1-1	ASSLRVGTEAF
TRBD1	TRBV6-5	TRBJ1-2	ASSYRDRGDYGYT
.	TRBV28	TRBJ1-2	ASIRGGGYGYT
TRBD1	TRBV2	TRBJ2-3	ASSVYGTAQY
TRBD1	TRBV7-2	TRBJ2-3	ASSTGQGTDTQY
TRBD1	TRBV18	TRBJ2-7	ASSPPLGTGDEQY
.	TRBV20-1	TRBJ1-1	SASFRGETEAF
.	TRBV7-8	TRBJ2-7	ASSFREDEQY